The T cell receptor (beta chain) under discussion was sequenced for a study of blood T cell repertoires in COVID-19. Whole-study context: Nucleic acid was either cDNA or gDNA, and it came from T cells, B-cell-depleted T cells, or PBMCs.

Some clones are missing from TCRdb's copy, which holds only in-frame ones; the method was immunoSEQ multiplex PCR. This table holds about half a million clones, 88% found once. Those who participated ranged in age from roughly 18 to 89 years and resided in 20 to 30 US areas. Cohort allocation depended upon clinical history that participants reported. For recovered donors of Cohort 3, there were two negative PCRs, clearance, or symptom resolution. Sequencing was performed on PBMCs or T cells enriched from blood (not recorded which). This sequence was found in a woman aged 55-70 years who had recovered from COVID-19.

The CDR3 nucleotides are TGTGCCACCAGTGATTCCGGGACAGGGTCATACGAGCAGTACTTC. Its translation: CATSDSGTGSYEQYF. The rearrangement joins TRBV24-1 to TRBJ2-7, with TRBD1 identical over 9 bases. With 2 bases clipped from V and 4 bases from J, the junction kept 5 bases outside the gene matches. This CDR3 has 15 amino acids. Germline CDR1 reads KGHDR; CDR2 reads SFDVKD.